The present entry profiles one T cell receptor beta chain with its context. Its specificity is not known. The source of the sample is a study of cytomegalovirus exposure and HLA in healthy donors. Study-level points and caveats: A highly shared variant cluster was judged a likely technical artifact.

V shed 5 bases and J 2 bases; nucleotides not matched to a gene: 8. The CDR3 is 15 residues long. Per germline, CDR1 SGHAT and CDR2 FQNNGV. This PCR relied on a set of 60 Vbeta primers and 13 Jbeta primers. The repertoire was sequenced with immunoSEQ multiplex PCR; TCRdb's copy has only in-frame clones and lacks some. Altogether some 180,000 clones are present, 65% to 80% being singletons, with the ten largest covering over 2%. The sequencing input was PBMCs. The chain joins TRBV11-2 to TRBJ2-5, with TRBD2 matching 7 bases. The source of this sequence is a woman aged 30 to 39 in good health and CMV-seropositive. CDR3: CASSPLGGKQETQYF. In DNA, the CDR3 is TGTGCCAGCAGCCCTTTGGGGGGGAAGCAAGAGACCCAGTACTTC.